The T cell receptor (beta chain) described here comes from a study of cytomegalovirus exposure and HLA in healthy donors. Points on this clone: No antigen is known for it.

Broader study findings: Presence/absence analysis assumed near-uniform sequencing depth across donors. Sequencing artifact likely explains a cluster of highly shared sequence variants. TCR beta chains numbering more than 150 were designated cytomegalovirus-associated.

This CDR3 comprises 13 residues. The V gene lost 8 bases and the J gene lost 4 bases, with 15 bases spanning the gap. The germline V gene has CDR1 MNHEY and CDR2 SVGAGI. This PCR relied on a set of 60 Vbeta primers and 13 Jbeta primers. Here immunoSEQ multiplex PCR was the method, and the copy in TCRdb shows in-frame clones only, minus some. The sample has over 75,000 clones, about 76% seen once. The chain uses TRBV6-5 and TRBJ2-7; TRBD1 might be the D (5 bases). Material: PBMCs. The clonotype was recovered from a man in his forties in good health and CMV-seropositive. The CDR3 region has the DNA TGTGCCAGCTCCCCCCCGACAGAGTACGAGCAGTACTTC. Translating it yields CASSPPTEYEQYF.